This T cell receptor (beta chain) was observed in a study of T-cell reconstitution after alpha-beta-depleted transplantation in children. The study's findings and limits: The study traced high day-60 TCRbeta diversity in some patients to surviving recipient T cells and thymic progenitors.

Unique molecular identifiers were incorporated during preparation of the TCRbeta library. One entry per CDR3 protein results from TCRdb running MiXCR on the PCR reads. This repertoire shows 450,000 to 600,000 distinct CDR3 sequences, over 10% found once; its top ten account for around 2.2%. Per the germline V gene, CDR1 is LGHDT and CDR2 is YNNKEL (reference sequence). V dropped 1 base and J dropped 4 bases, with 10 bases sitting between them. The CDR3 sequence is 15 residues long. Comment on this clonotype: Its antigen is undetermined.

The sequencing here drew on PBMCs, mostly from graft donor cells, taken 360 days after TCRalphabeta/CD19-depleted stem cell transplant. The chain combines TRBV3-1 with TRBJ2-2; a possible D gene is TRBD2 (6 bases). This receptor was identified in a male patient younger than 18 who had a stem cell transplant for acute myeloid leukemia, so the T cells may come from the graft donor. The CDR3 DNA follows: TGTGCCAGCAGCCAAGTACTAGCTCGCACCGGGGAGCTGTTTTTT. Translating it yields CASSQVLARTGELFF.